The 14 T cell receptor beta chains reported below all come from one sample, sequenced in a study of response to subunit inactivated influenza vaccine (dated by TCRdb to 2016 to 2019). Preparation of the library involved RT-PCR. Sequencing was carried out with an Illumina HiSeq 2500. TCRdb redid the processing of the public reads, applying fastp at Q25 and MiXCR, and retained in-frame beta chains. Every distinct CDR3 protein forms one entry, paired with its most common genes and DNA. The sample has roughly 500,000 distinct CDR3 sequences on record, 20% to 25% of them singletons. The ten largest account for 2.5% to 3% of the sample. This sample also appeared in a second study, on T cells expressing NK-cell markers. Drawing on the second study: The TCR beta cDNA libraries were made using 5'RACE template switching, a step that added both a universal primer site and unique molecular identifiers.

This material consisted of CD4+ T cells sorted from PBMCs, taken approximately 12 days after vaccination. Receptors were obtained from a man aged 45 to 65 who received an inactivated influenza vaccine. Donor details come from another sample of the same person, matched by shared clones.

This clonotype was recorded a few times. For the CDR3, the DNA is TGTGCCAGCAGCTTATCATATGGACCGGCACCCCAAGAGACCCAGTACTTC. This translates into CASSLSYGPAPQETQYF. The chain employs TRBV7-9 and TRBJ2-5; no firm D call. There are 17 residues in the CDR3. The ends were cut back, 2 bases at V and 1 base at J, with 17 bases in the middle. Germline V gene sequence: CDR1 SEHNR, CDR2 FQNEAQ (reference sequence). The entire variable domain, with the rest obtained from reference TRBV7-9 and TRBJ2-5, is as follows: DTGVSQNPRHKITKRGQNVTFRCDPISEHNRLYWYRQTLGQGPEFLTYFQNEAQLEKSRLLSDRFSAERPKGSFSTLEIQRTEQGDSAMYLCASSLSYGPAPQETQYFGPGTRLLVL.

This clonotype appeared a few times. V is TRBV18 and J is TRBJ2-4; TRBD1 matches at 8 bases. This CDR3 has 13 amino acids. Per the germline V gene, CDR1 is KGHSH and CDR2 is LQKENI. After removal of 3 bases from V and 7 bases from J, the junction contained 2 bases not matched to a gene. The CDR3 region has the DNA TGTGCCAGCTCACCCGGGGACAGGAACATTCAGTACTTC. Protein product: CASSPGDRNIQYF.

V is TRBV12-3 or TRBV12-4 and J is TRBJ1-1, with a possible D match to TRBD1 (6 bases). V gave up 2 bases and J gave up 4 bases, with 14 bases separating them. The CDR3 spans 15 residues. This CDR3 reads CASSLRGGWGTEAFF. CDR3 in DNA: TGTGCCAGCAGTTTACGGGGGGGCTGGGGCACTGAAGCTTTCTTT.

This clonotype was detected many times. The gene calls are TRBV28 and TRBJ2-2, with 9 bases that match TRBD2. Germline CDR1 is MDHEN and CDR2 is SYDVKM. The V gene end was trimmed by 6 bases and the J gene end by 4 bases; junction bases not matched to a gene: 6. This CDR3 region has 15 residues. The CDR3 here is CASSQASGVTGELFF. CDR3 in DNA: TGTGCCAGCAGCCAGGCTAGCGGGGTCACCGGGGAGCTGTTTTTT.

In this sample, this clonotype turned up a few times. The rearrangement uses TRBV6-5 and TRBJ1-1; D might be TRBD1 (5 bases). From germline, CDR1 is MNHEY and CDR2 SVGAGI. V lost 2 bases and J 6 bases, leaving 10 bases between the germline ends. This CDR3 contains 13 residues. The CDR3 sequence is CASSYRGGSEAFF. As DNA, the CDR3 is TGTGCCAGCAGTTACAGGGGAGGGTCTGAAGCTTTCTTT.

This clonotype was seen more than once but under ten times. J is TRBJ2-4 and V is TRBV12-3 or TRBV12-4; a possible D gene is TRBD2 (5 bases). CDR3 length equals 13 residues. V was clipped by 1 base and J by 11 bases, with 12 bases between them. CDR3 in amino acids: CASSLEEWGVQYF. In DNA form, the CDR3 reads TGTGCCAGCAGTTTAGAGGAGTGGGGAGTTCAGTACTTC.

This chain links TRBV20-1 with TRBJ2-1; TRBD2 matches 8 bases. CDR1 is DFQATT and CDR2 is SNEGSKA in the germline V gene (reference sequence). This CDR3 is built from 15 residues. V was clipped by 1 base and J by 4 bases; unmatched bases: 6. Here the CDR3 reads CSARALRGGYNEQFF. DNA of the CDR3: TGCAGTGCTAGAGCTCTCCGCGGGGGGTACAATGAGCAGTTCTTC.

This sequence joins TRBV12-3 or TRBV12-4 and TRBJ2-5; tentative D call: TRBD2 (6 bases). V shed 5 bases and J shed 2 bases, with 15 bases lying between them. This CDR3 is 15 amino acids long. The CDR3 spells CASSRGARIQETQYF. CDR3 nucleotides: TGTGCCAGCAGTCGCGGGGCGCGAATTCAAGAGACCCAGTACTTC.

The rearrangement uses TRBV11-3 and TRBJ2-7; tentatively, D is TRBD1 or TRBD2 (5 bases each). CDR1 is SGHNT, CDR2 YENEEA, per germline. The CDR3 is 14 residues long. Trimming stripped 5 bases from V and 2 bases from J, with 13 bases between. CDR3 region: CASSPRDGPYEQYF. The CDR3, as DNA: TGTGCCAGCAGCCCCCGGGACGGGCCCTACGAGCAGTACTTC.

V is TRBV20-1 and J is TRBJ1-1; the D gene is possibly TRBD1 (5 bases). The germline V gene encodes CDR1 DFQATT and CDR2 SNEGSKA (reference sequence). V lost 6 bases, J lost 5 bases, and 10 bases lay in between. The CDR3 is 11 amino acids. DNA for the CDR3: TGCAGTGCCAGGTGGGGGACTGAAGCTTTCTTT. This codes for CSARWGTEAFF.

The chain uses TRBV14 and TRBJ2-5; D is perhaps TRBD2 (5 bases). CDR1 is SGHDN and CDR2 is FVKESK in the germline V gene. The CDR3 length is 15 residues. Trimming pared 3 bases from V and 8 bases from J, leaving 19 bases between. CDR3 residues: CASSHLLDFSETQYF. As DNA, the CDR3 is TGTGCCAGCAGCCATCTTCTGGACTTCTCCGAAACCCAGTACTTC.

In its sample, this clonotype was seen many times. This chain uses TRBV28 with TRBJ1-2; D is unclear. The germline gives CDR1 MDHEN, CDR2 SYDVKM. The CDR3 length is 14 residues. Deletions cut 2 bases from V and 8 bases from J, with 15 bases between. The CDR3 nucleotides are TGTGCCAGCAGTTTACCGGGTCTGAGAGAAGGCTACACCTTC. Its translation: CASSLPGLREGYTF.

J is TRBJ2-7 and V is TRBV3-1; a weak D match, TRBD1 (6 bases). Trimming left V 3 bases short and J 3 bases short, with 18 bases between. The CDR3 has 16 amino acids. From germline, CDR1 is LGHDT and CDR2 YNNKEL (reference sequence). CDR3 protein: CASSQNRVDRGYEQYF. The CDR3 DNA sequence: TGTGCCAGCAGCCAGAACAGGGTCGATCGGGGCTACGAGCAGTACTTC.

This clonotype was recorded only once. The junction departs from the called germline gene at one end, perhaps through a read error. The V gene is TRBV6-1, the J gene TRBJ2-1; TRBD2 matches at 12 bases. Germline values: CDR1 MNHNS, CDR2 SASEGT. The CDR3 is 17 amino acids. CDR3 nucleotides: TGTGCCAGCAGTGGAGACCTAGCGGGAGGGACCTACAGTGAGCAGTTCTTC. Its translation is CASSGDLAGGTYSEQFF.